Below, 3 T cell receptor beta chains from the same sample are listed, as sequenced in a study of control samples from healthy donors and cancer patients. The method was immunoSEQ multiplex PCR; TCRdb's version includes in-frame clones alone and lacks a portion of them. Here the sample spans more than 100,000 clones, 90% being singletons. Source material: blood. The receptors derive from a man in his late teens or twenties in good health.

This chain joins TRBV7-2 and TRBJ1-5, with 7 bases fitting TRBD1. CDR1 SGHTA and CDR2 FQGNSA come from the germline V gene. The length of the CDR3 is 14 residues. V was pared by 4 bases and J by 6 bases, with 6 bases of the junction left unmatched. In nucleotides, the CDR3 is TGTGCCAGCAGCTCTCGACAGGGAAGTCAGCCCCAGCATTTT. Protein product: CASSSRQGSQPQHF.

This chain connects TRBV18 to TRBJ2-2, with 7 bases that match TRBD1. V was clipped by 2 bases and J by 0 bases; unmatched bases: 0. CDR3 length: 15 residues. Germline V gives CDR1 KGHSH, CDR2 LQKENI. CDR3 region: CASSPRGPNTGELFF. CDR3 coding DNA: TGTGCCAGCTCACCAAGGGGGCCGAACACCGGGGAGCTGTTTTTT. Looking up the rest from reference TRBV18 and TRBJ2-2 gives the full variable domain: NAGVMQNPRHLVRRRGQEARLRCSPMKGHSHVYWYRQLPEEGLKFMVYLQKENIIDESGMPKERFSAEFPKEGPSILRIQQVVRGDSAAYFCASSPRGPNTGELFFGEGSRLTVL.

The DNA for the CDR3 is TGTGCCAGCAGCCGCGGAACAGATACGCAGTATTTT. Translation gives CASSRGTDTQYF. This sequence joins TRBV5-6 and TRBJ2-3; D not resolved. CDR1 and CDR2 from the germline V gene are SGHDT and YYEEEE. The CDR3 consists of 12 residues. Trimming took 4 bases from V and 3 from J, leaving 6 bases between them.